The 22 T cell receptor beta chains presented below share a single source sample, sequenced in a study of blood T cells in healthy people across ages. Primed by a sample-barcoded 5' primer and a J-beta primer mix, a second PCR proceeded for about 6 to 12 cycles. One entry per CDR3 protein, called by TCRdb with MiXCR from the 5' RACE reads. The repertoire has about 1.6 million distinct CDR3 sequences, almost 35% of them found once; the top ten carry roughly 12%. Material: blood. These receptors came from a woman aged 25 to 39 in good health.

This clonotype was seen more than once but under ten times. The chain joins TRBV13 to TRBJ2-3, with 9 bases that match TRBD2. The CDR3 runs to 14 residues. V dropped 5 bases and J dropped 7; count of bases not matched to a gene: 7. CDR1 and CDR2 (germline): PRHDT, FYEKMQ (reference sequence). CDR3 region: CASSQASGVYTQYF. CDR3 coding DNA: TGTGCCAGCAGCCAGGCTAGCGGGGTATATACGCAGTATTTT. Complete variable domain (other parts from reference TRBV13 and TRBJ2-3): AAGVIQSPRHLIKEKRETATLKCYPIPRHDTVYWYQQGPGQDPQFLISFYEKMQSDKGSIPDRFSAQQFSDYHSELNMSSLELGDSALYFCASSQASGVYTQYFGPGTRLTVL.

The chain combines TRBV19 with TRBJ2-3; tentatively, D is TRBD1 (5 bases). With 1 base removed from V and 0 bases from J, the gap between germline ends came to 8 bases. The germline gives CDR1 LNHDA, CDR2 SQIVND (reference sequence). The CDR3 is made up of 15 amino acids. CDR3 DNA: TGTGCCAGTAGTATAGGAAGGGGAAGCACAGATACGCAGTATTTT. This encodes CASSIGRGSTDTQYF.

In nucleotides, the CDR3 is TGCGCCAGCAGCCAACCCGGACAGGGGAAGGGTCAGGGGCAAGAGACCCAGTACTTC. Translated: CASSQPGQGKGQGQETQYF. The genes are TRBV4-1 and TRBJ2-5, with 9 bases matching TRBD1. Per the germline V gene, CDR1 is MGHRA and CDR2 is YSYEKL. This CDR3 is 19 amino acids long. J lost 2 bases, V lost 2 bases, and 15 bases had no gene match.

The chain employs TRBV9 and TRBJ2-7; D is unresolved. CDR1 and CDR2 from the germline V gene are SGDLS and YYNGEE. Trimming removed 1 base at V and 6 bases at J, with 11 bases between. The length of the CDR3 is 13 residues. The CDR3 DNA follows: TGTGCCAGCAGCGTAAGGACCTCCAGCGAGCAGTACTTC. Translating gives CASSVRTSSEQYF. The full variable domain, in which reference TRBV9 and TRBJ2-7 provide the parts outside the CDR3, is DSGVTQTPKHLITATGQRVTLRCSPRSGDLSVYWYQQSLDQGLQFLIQYYNGEERAKGNILERFSAQQFPDLHSELNLSSLELGDSALYFCASSVRTSSEQYFGPGTRLTVT.

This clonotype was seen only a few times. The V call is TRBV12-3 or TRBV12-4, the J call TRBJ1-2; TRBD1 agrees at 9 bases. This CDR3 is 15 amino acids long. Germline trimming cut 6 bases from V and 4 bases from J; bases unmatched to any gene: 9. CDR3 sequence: CASSFWDRDRYGYTF. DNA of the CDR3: TGTGCCAGCAGCTTCTGGGACAGGGATCGCTATGGCTACACCTTC.

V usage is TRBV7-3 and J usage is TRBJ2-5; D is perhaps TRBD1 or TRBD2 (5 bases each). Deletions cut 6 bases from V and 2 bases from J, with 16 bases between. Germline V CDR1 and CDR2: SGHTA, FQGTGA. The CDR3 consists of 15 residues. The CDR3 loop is CASSRGENSQETQYF. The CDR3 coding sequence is TGTGCCAGCAGTCGAGGGGAAAACTCTCAAGAGACCCAGTACTTC.

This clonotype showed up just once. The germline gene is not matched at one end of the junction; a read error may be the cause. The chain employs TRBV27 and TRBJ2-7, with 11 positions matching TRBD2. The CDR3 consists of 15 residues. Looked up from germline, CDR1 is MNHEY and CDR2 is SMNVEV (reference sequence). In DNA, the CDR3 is TGTGTCAGCAGTTCACTAGCGGGAGATCACTACGAGCAGTACTTC. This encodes CVSSSLAGDHYEQYF.

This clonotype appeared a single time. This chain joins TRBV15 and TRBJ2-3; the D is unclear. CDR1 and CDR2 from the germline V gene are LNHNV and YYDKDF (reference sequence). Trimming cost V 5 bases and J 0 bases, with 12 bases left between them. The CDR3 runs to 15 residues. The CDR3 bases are TGTGCCACCAGCGTCCACAGAACTAGCACAGATACGCAGTATTTT. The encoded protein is CATSVHRTSTDTQYF.

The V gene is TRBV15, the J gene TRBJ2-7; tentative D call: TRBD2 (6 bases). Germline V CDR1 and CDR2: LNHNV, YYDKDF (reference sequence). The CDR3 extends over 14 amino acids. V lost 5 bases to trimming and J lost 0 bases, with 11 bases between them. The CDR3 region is CATSPGASSYEQYF. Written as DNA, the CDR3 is TGTGCCACCAGCCCGGGAGCCAGCTCCTACGAGCAGTACTTC.

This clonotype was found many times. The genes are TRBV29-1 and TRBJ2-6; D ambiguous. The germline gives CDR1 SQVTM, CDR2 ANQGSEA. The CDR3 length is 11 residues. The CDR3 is CNNSGANVLTF. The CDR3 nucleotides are TGCAACAACTCTGGGGCCAACGTCCTGACTTTC. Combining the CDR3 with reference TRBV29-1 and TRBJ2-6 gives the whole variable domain SAVISQKPSRDICQRGTSLTIQCQVDSQVTMMFWYRQQPGQSLTLIATANQGSEATYESGFVIDKFPISRPNLTFSTLTVSNMSPEDSSIYLCNNSGANVLTFGAGSRLTVL.

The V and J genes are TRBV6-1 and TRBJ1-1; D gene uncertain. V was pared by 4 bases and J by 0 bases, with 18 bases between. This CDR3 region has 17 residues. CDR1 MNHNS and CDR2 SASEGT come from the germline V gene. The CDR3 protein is CASSGILRSPMNTEAFF. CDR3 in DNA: TGTGCCAGCAGTGGAATTTTACGCAGTCCCATGAACACTGAAGCTTTCTTT.

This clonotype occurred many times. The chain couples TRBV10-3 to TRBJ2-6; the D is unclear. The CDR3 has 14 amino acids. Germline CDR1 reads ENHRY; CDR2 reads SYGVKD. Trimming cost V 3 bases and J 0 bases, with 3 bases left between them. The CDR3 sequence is CAISDPSGANVLTF. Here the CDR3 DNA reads TGTGCCATCAGTGACCCCTCTGGGGCCAACGTCCTGACTTTC.

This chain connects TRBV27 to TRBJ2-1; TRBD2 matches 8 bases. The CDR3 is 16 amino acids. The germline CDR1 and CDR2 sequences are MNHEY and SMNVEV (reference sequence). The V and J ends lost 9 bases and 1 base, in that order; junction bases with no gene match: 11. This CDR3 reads CASKPAGGPSYNEQFF. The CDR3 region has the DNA TGTGCCAGTAAGCCGGCGGGGGGACCTTCCTACAATGAGCAGTTCTTC.

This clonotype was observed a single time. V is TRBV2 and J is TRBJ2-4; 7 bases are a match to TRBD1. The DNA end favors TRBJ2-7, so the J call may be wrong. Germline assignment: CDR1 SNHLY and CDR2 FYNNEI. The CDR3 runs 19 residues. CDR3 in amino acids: CASSEERGPTGLLPYEQYF. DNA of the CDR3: TGTGCCAGCAGTGAAGAGAGGGGGCCAACAGGTCTACTCCCCTACGAGCAGTACTTC.

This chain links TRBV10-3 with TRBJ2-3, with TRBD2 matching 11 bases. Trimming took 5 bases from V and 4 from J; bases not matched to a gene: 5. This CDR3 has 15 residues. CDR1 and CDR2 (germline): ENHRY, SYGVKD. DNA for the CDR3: TGTGCCATCAGTAAAACTAGCGGGGGTTCAGATACGCAGTATTTT. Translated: CAISKTSGGSDTQYF.

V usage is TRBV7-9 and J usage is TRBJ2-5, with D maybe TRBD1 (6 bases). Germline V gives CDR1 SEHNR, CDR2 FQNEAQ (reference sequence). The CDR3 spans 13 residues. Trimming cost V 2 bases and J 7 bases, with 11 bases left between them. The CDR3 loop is CASSLREGGTQYF. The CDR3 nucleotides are TGTGCCAGCAGCTTACGAGAAGGGGGGACCCAGTACTTC.

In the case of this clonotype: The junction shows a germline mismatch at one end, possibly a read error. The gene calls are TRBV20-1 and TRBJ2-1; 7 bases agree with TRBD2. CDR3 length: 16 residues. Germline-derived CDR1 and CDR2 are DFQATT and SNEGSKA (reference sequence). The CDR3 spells CSARGLRAGPRNEQLF. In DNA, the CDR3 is TGCAGTGCTAGAGGCCTGAGAGCGGGACCGCGCAATGAGCAGTTATTC.

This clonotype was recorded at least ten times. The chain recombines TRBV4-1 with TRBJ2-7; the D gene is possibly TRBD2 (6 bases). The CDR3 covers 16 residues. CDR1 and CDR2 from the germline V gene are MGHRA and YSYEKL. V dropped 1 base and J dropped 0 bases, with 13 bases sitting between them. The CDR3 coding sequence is TGCGCCAGCAGCCAAGCAGCCCACGGGAGCTCCTACGAGCAGTACTTC. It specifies CASSQAAHGSSYEQYF.

The CDR3 reads CASSYAGTGKLFF. In nucleotides, the CDR3 is TGTGCCAGCAGCTATGCGGGGACGGGAAAACTGTTTTTT. This chain joins TRBV7-6 and TRBJ1-4; weak D call: TRBD1 (5 bases). The CDR3 consists of 13 residues. Per the germline V gene, CDR1 is SGHVS and CDR2 is FNYEAQ. Trimming removed 4 bases at V and 10 bases at J, with 13 bases between.

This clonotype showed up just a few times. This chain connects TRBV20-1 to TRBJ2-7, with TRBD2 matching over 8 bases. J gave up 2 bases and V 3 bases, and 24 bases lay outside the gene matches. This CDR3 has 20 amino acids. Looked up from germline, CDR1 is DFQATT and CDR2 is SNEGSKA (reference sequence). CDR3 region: CSASPEVPRLASIPTYEQYF. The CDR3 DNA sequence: TGCAGTGCTAGTCCCGAGGTCCCGCGACTAGCGTCAATTCCCACCTACGAGCAGTACTTC.

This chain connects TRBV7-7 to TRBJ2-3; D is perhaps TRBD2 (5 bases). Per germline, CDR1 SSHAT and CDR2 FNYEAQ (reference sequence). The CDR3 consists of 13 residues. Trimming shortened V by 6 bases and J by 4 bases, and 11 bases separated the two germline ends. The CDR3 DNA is TGTGCCAGCAGTAAGGCGCGGGCAGATACGCAGTATTTT. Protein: CASSKARADTQYF.

The DNA for the CDR3 is TGTGCCAGCAGCGTCCCGGGAGAGGGCATTCAGTACTTC. Translating it yields CASSVPGEGIQYF. The rearrangement links TRBV5-6 to TRBJ2-7; TRBD2 might be the D (6 bases). The end of the DNA is better explained by TRBJ2-4, so the J call may be wrong. This CDR3 has 13 amino acids. CDR1 and CDR2 (germline): SGHDT, YYEEEE.